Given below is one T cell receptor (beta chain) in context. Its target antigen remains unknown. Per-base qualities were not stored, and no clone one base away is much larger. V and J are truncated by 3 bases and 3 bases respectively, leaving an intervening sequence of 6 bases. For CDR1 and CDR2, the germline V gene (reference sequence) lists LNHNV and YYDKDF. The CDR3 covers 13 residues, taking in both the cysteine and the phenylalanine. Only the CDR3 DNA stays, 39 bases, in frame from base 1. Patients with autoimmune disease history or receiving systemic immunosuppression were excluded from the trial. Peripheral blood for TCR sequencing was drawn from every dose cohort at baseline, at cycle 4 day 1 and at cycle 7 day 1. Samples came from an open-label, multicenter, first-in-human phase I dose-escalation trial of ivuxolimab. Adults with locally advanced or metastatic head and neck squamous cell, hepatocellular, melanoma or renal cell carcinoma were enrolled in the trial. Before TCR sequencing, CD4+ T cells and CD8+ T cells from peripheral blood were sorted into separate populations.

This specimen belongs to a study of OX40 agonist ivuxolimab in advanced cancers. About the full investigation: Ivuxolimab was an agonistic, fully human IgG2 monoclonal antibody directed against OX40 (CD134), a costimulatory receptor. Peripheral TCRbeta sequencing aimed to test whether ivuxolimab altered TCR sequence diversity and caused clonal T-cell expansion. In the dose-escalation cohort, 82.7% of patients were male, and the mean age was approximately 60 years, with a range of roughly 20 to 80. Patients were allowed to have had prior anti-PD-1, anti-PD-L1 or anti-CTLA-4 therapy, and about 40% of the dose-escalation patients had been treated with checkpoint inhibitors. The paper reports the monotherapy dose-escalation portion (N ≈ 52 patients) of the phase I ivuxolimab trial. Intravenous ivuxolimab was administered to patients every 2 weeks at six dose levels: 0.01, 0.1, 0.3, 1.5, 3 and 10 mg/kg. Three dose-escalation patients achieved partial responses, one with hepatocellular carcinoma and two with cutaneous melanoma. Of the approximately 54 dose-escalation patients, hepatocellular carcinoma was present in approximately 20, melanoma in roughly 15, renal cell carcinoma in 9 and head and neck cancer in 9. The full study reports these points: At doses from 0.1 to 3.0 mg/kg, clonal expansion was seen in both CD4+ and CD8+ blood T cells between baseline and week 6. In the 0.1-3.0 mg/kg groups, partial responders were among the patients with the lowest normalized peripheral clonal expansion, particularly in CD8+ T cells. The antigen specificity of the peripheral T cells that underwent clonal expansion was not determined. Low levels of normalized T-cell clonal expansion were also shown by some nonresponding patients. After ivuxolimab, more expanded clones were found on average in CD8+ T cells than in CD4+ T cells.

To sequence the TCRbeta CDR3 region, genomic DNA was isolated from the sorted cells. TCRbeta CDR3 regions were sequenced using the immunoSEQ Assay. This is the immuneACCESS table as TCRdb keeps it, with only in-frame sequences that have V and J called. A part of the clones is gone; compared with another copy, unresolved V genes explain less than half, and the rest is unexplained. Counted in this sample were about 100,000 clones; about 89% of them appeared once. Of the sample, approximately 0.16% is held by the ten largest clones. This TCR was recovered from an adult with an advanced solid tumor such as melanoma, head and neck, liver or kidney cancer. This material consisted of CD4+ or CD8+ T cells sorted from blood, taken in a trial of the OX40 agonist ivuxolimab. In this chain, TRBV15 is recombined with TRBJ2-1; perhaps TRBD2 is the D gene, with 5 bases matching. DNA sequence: TGTGCCACCAGCAGGGGAGACTACAATGAGCAGTTCTTC. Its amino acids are CATSRGDYNEQFF.